A selection of T cell receptor beta chains follows, all from one sample in a study of cytomegalovirus exposure and HLA in healthy donors. Measured with immunoSEQ multiplex PCR; TCRdb has only the in-frame clones, and not every one. This table holds about 150,000 clones, roughly 73% found once. Material for sequencing was PBMCs. These receptors all stem from a male donor in good health and CMV-seronegative. The conserved cysteine and the conserved F or W are not part of the CDR3 here.

J gene: TRBJ1-4; V gene: TRBV5-8; CDR3 protein: ASSLGQGNEKLF
J gene: TRBJ2-3; V gene: TRBV6-6; CDR3 protein: ASSYQLQGTDTQY
J gene: TRBJ2-1; V gene: TRBV6-6; CDR3 protein: ASSPGTKSYNEQF
J gene: TRBJ2-2; V gene: TRBV25-1; CDR3 protein: ASSDPSMSTGELF
J gene: TRBJ2-7; V gene: TRBV4-1; CDR3 protein: ASSQWYRDEQY
J gene: TRBJ1-1; V gene: TRBV6-5; CDR3 protein: ASSWDNKITEAF
J gene: TRBJ1-2; V gene: TRBV9; CDR3 protein: ASSVGDRASTVTIYGYT
J gene: TRBJ2-2; V gene: TRBV4-2; CDR3 protein: ASSQTPTVGTGELF
J gene: TRBJ2-5; V gene: TRBV25-1; CDR3 protein: ASSDLETQY
J gene: TRBJ1-1; V gene: TRBV5-1; CDR3 protein: ASSLYTGGTEAF
J gene: TRBJ2-7; V gene: TRBV14; CDR3 protein: ASSQDGAGGNEQY